These 32 T cell receptor beta chains came from one sample sequenced in a study of blood T cell repertoires in COVID-19. Repertoires were generated with immunoSEQ multiplex PCR, while TCRdb's copy carries only in-frame clones and drops some. The sample yields about 410,000 clones, under 90% seen once. Sequenced material: PBMCs or T cells enriched from blood (not recorded which). The receptor source for this set is a woman in her 30s who had recovered from COVID-19.

V is TRBV12-2 and J is TRBJ1-3; TRBD1 is taken as the D call from the table, unchecked against the DNA. TRBV12-2 is a pseudogene locus. This CDR3 spans 14 amino acids. In DNA, the CDR3 is TGTGCAAGTCGCTTACGCACAGTTGGAAACACCATATATTTT. This encodes CASRLRTVGNTIYF.

As DNA, the CDR3 is TGTGCCATCAGCTCCCGGACTAGCGGGGGGGCAGATACGCAGTATTTT. It specifies CAISSRTSGGADTQYF. The rearrangement links TRBV10-3 to TRBJ2-3, with 15 bases fitting TRBD2. The germline V gene has CDR1 ENHRY and CDR2 SYGVKD. CDR3 length equals 16 residues. The V and J ends lost 6 bases and 4 bases, in that order; junction bases with no gene match: 5.

The chain uses TRBV27 and TRBJ2-1, with D unresolved. Trimming took off 3 bases at V and 6 bases at J, with 12 bases between the two ends. The length of the CDR3 is 14 residues. Germline assignment: CDR1 MNHEY and CDR2 SMNVEV (reference sequence). The CDR3 sequence is CASSFFGSLNEQFF. Here the CDR3 DNA reads TGTGCCAGCAGTTTTTTCGGGTCACTCAATGAGCAGTTCTTC.

J is TRBJ1-1 and V is TRBV5-6, with TRBD1 as a possible D gene (5 bases). The V end lost 0 bases, the J end lost 5 bases, and 20 bases lay between the germline ends. The germline CDR1 and CDR2 sequences are SGHDT and YYEEEE. This CDR3 region has 17 residues. The CDR3 region has the DNA TGTGCCAGCAGCTTGGCCCTTGGCGGGGGGTTGGGGACTGAAGCTTTCTTT. Amino acids: CASSLALGGGLGTEAFF.

The gene calls are TRBV6-5 and TRBJ1-1, with 8 bases identical to TRBD1. Unmatched junction bases numbered 5, after V lost 5 bases and J lost 0 bases. Germline loops: CDR1 MNHEY, CDR2 SVGAGI. The CDR3 runs 15 residues. The CDR3 region is CASSPGGGLNTEAFF. CDR3 nucleotides: TGTGCCAGCAGTCCAGGGGGCGGTTTGAACACTGAAGCTTTCTTT.

This chain uses TRBV27 with TRBJ1-2, with D unclear. Germline V gene lookup returns CDR1 MNHEY and CDR2 SMNVEV (reference sequence). Trimming cost V 2 bases and J 4 bases, with 11 bases left between them. This CDR3 has 14 amino acids. CDR3 coding DNA: TGTGCCAGCAGTTTAACGGCAGGAAGCTATGGCTACACCTTC. Its protein is CASSLTAGSYGYTF.

This rearrangement joins TRBV7-9 to TRBJ2-7; 8 nucleotides agree with TRBD1. The CDR3 sequence is 14 residues long. CDR1 is SEHNR and CDR2 is FQNEAQ in the germline V gene (reference sequence). V dropped 3 bases and J dropped 2; count of bases not matched to a gene: 3. This CDR3 reads CASSFWDRTYEQYF. The CDR3 bases are TGTGCCAGCAGCTTTTGGGACAGGACCTACGAGCAGTACTTC.

This clone appeared once. The same CDR3 also results from other DNA sequences found in this sample. The CDR3, as DNA: TGTGCCAGCAGCGTAGGAGCGGGCAACCAAGAGACCCAGTACTTC. Its protein is CASSVGAGNQETQYF. This sequence joins TRBV9 and TRBJ2-5; weak D call: TRBD2 (6 bases). The CDR3 covers 15 residues. Germline V gene data show CDR1 as SGDLS and CDR2 as YYNGEE. Trimming took 0 bases from V and 0 from J, leaving 9 bases between them.

This rearrangement joins TRBV7-9 to TRBJ2-2; no clear D gene. Per the germline V gene, CDR1 is SEHNR and CDR2 is FQNEAQ (reference sequence). V was clipped by 7 bases and J by 1 base, with 10 bases between them. The CDR3 loop spans 14 amino acids. The CDR3 coding sequence is TGTGCCAGCACTCCTTACAAGAACACCGGGGAGCTGTTTTTT. Protein: CASTPYKNTGELFF.

This chain joins TRBV7-2 and TRBJ1-4; 7 nucleotides match TRBD1. From germline, CDR1 is SGHTA and CDR2 FQGNSA. This CDR3 has 15 amino acids. Trimming took 5 bases from V and 0 from J; bases not matched to a gene: 3. The CDR3 DNA follows: TGTGCCAGCAGCCAGGGGGTCCCAACTAATGAAAAACTGTTTTTT. Translating it yields CASSQGVPTNEKLFF.

J is TRBJ1-1 and V is TRBV6-5, with TRBD1 identical over 9 bases. CDR3 size: 14 residues. J gave up 5 bases and V 7 bases, and 8 bases lay outside the gene matches. Germline values: CDR1 MNHEY, CDR2 SVGAGI. CDR3 sequence reads: CASINRGLPTEAFF. DNA of the CDR3: TGTGCCAGCATAAACAGGGGGCTGCCGACTGAAGCTTTCTTT.

The V gene is TRBV11-2, the J gene TRBJ2-3; D gene unclear. CDR1 and CDR2 (germline): SGHAT, FQNNGV. V was clipped by 3 bases and J by 0 bases, with 7 bases between them. The CDR3 covers 14 residues. This chain's CDR3 is CASSFFTSTDTQYF. The CDR3 nucleotides read TGTGCCAGCAGCTTCTTTACTAGCACAGATACGCAGTATTTT. Looking up the rest from reference TRBV11-2 and TRBJ2-3 gives the full variable domain: EAGVAQSPRYKIIEKRQSVAFWCNPISGHATLYWYQQILGQGPKLLIQFQNNGVVDDSQLPKDRFSAERLKGVDSTLKIQPAKLEDSAVYLCASSFFTSTDTQYFGPGTRLTVL.

The rearrangement joins TRBV4-1 to TRBJ2-2; TRBD2 matches 7 bases. The V and J ends lost 1 base and 2 bases, in that order; junction bases with no gene match: 4. In germline, CDR1 is MGHRA, CDR2 YSYEKL. This CDR3 spans 16 amino acids. DNA of the CDR3: TGCGCCAGCAGCCAAGCCACGGGAGGTAACACCGGGGAGCTGTTTTTT. This translates into CASSQATGGNTGELFF.

The V call is TRBV29-1, the J call TRBJ2-1; the match to TRBD2 covers 10 bases. J lost 0 bases, V lost 7 bases, and 3 bases had no gene match. Germline V CDR1 and CDR2: SQVTM, ANQGSEA. The CDR3 is 14 residues long. The CDR3 DNA reads TGCAGCGCCTCTAGCGGGAGCTCCTACAATGAGCAGTTCTTC. Translated, it gives CSASSGSSYNEQFF.

V is TRBV30 and J is TRBJ2-5; D not certain. This CDR3 region has 14 residues. V lost 4 bases and J lost 0, with 12 bases in between. Germline CDR1 GTSNPN, CDR2 SVGIG (reference sequence). The CDR3 protein is CAWNLRRNQETQYF. As DNA, the CDR3 is TGTGCCTGGAACCTCCGCAGAAACCAAGAGACCCAGTACTTC. Supplemented by reference TRBV30 and TRBJ2-5, the full variable domain reads SQTIHQWPATLVQPVGSPLSLECTVEGTSNPNLYWYRQAAGRGLQLLFYSVGIGQISSEVPQNLSASRPQDRQFILSSKKLLLSDSGFYLCAWNLRRNQETQYFGPGTRLLVL.

The chain is built from TRBV7-2 and TRBJ2-3; 8 bases align to TRBD1. Germline CDR1 reads SGHTA; CDR2 reads FQGNSA. With V trimmed by 1 base and J by 4 bases, 4 bases remained unmatched. The CDR3 consists of 15 residues. DNA for the CDR3: TGTGCCAGCAGCTTAGGACAGGGGAGTTCAGATACGCAGTATTTT. This encodes CASSLGQGSSDTQYF. The variable domain in full, completed from reference TRBV7-2 and TRBJ2-3, reads GAGVSQSPSNKVTEKGKDVELRCDPISGHTALYWYRQSLGQGLEFLIYFQGNSAPDKSGLPSDRFSAERTGGSVSTLTIQRTQQEDSAVYLCASSLGQGSSDTQYFGPGTRLTVL.

This chain joins TRBV11-3 and TRBJ2-2; 8 bases line up with TRBD1. The ends lost 6 bases at V and 3 bases at J; junction bases unmatched: 12. Germline V gives CDR1 SGHNT, CDR2 YENEEA. CDR3 length: 17 amino acids. The CDR3 here is CASSLRVWGQDTGELFF. The DNA of the CDR3 is TGTGCCAGCAGTCTTCGTGTATGGGGACAGGACACCGGGGAGCTGTTTTTT.

V and J are TRBV4-3 and TRBJ1-4; 10 nucleotides match TRBD1. Germline V lookup: CDR1 LGHNA, CDR2 YSLEER. The CDR3 runs to 16 residues. V lost 3 bases to trimming and J lost 8 bases; unmatched junction nucleotides: 9. This CDR3 is CASSQATGGGREKLFF. CDR3 DNA: TGCGCCAGCAGCCAGGCGACAGGGGGCGGAAGGGAAAAACTGTTTTTT.

The gene calls are TRBV27 and TRBJ1-4, with TRBD1 as a possible D gene (5 bases). The germline CDR1 and CDR2 sequences are MNHEY and SMNVEV (reference sequence). Trimming took 6 bases from V and 0 from J, leaving 17 bases between them. The CDR3 sequence is 17 residues long. The chain's CDR3 is CASSLTRQPATNEKLFF. DNA of the CDR3: TGTGCCAGCAGCTTGACGCGACAGCCCGCAACTAATGAAAAACTGTTTTTT.

The chain has TRBV3-1 (or the pseudogene TRBV3-2) and TRBJ1-1; maybe TRBD1 (6 bases). V was clipped by 10 bases and J by 11 bases, with 17 bases between them. The V gene's germline CDR1 is LGHDT and CDR2 YNNKEL (reference sequence). The CDR3 sequence is 11 residues long. Here the CDR3 DNA reads TGTGCCACCCGTGGGGGGGACAAGGCTTTCTTT. Protein product: CATRGGDKAFF.

The chain recombines TRBV12-3 or TRBV12-4 with TRBJ2-7; unclear D gene. Deletions cut 8 bases from V and 1 base from J, with 9 bases between. There are 12 residues in the CDR3. CDR3 in DNA: TGTGCCAGCGCTCGCGCGTCCTACGAGCAGTACTTC. Translation gives CASARASYEQYF.

The CDR3 DNA is TGTGCCAGCAAGATCACGCGGGCCACCGGGGAGCTGTTTTTT. It codes for CASKITRATGELFF. The rearrangement uses TRBV2 and TRBJ2-2, with a tentative D call TRBD2 (5 bases). The germline V gene has CDR1 SNHLY and CDR2 FYNNEI. Trimming stripped 7 bases from V and 4 bases from J, with 13 bases between. The CDR3 consists of 14 residues.

V is TRBV30 and J is TRBJ1-3; 7 bases fit TRBD1. Unmatched junction bases numbered 1, after V lost 1 base and J lost 4 bases. CDR3 length: 13 residues. CDR1 is GTSNPN and CDR2 is SVGIG in the germline V gene (reference sequence). CDR3 DNA: TGTGCCTGGAGTGGACAGGGCGGAAACACCATATATTTT. Its translation: CAWSGQGGNTIYF.

The chain carries TRBV4-1 and TRBJ2-5; D is possibly TRBD1 (6 bases). The CDR3 is made up of 15 amino acids. Germline lookup yields CDR1 MGHRA and CDR2 YSYEKL. Trimming stripped 0 bases from V and 1 base from J, with 9 bases between. DNA of the CDR3: TGCGCCAGCAGCCAAGACGGACAGATCCAAGAGACCCAGTACTTC. Translation gives CASSQDGQIQETQYF.

This clone was counted once. The V and J genes are TRBV3-1 (or the pseudogene TRBV3-2) and TRBJ2-7; 13 bases are a match to TRBD2. J lost 5 bases, V lost 7 bases, and 8 bases had no gene match. The CDR3 contains 15 residues. Germline loops: CDR1 LGHDT, CDR2 YNNKEL (reference sequence). The CDR3 sequence is CASNAPTSGRNEQYF. The CDR3, as DNA: TGTGCCAGCAACGCACCGACTAGCGGGAGGAACGAGCAGTACTTC.

The chain links TRBV23-1 to TRBJ1-6; possible D gene TRBD1, 5 bases. TRBV23-1 is an open reading frame whose function is uncertain. The CDR3 is 17 amino acids. V lost 6 bases, J lost 6 bases, and 21 bases lay in between. In DNA, the CDR3 is TGCGCCAGCAGCATCCGTAAGGCGGGGACTTCTAATTCACCCCTCCACTTT. Its translation: CASSIRKAGTSNSPLHF.

V and J are TRBV28 and TRBJ1-6, with a possible D match to TRBD1 (6 bases). The V end was cut by 7 bases, the J end by 5 bases, with 18 bases between. This CDR3 has 16 amino acids. The V gene's germline CDR1 is MDHEN and CDR2 SYDVKM. CDR3 nucleotides: TGTGCCAGCACCTCTTCACAGGGCGTTGATAATTCACCCCTCCACTTT. Protein sequence: CASTSSQGVDNSPLHF. The whole variable domain, remainder taken from reference TRBV28 and TRBJ1-6, is DVKVTQSSRYLVKRTGEKVFLECVQDMDHENMFWYRQDPGLGLRLIYFSYDVKMKEKGDIPEGYSVSREKKERFSLILESASTNQTSMYLCASTSSQGVDNSPLHFGNGTRLTVT.

The V call is TRBV7-2, the J call TRBJ1-4, with D uncertain. CDR3 length: 17 residues. The V end lost 2 bases, the J end lost 0 bases, and 13 bases lay between the germline ends. The germline V gene has CDR1 SGHTA and CDR2 FQGNSA. The CDR3 sequence is CASSLQASLATNEKLFF. The CDR3 nucleotides read TGTGCCAGCAGCTTACAAGCATCTCTTGCAACTAATGAAAAACTGTTTTTT. Based on the CDR3 plus reference TRBV7-2 and TRBJ1-4, the full variable domain is GAGVSQSPSNKVTEKGKDVELRCDPISGHTALYWYRQSLGQGLEFLIYFQGNSAPDKSGLPSDRFSAERTGGSVSTLTIQRTQQEDSAVYLCASSLQASLATNEKLFFGSGTQLSVL.

The V gene is TRBV9, the J gene TRBJ1-1; D possibly corresponds to TRBD1 (6 bases). CDR3 length equals 16 residues. V lost 1 base and J lost 3, with 16 bases in between. Germline assignment: CDR1 SGDLS and CDR2 YYNGEE. CDR3 sequence reads: CASSVTQGKGDTEAFF. In nucleotides, the CDR3 is TGTGCCAGCAGCGTAACGCAGGGGAAGGGAGACACTGAAGCTTTCTTT. Supplemented by reference TRBV9 and TRBJ1-1, the full variable domain reads DSGVTQTPKHLITATGQRVTLRCSPRSGDLSVYWYQQSLDQGLQFLIQYYNGEERAKGNILERFSAQQFPDLHSELNLSSLELGDSALYFCASSVTQGKGDTEAFFGQGTRLTVV.

V gene TRBV7-3 combines with J gene TRBJ2-7, with D possibly being TRBD2 (5 bases). The CDR3 consists of 14 residues. Per germline, CDR1 SGHTA and CDR2 FQGTGA. V lost 1 base to trimming and J lost 1 base, with 8 bases between them. CDR3 coding DNA: TGTGCCAGCAGCTTAAATGGCGGGTCCTACGAGCAGTACTTC. It codes for CASSLNGGSYEQYF.

The sample holds one count of this clone. The chain links TRBV5-6 to TRBJ1-1; TRBD1 aligns across 7 bases. The germline CDR1 and CDR2 sequences are SGHDT and YYEEEE. The CDR3 covers 16 residues. V lost 4 bases, J lost 1 base, and 10 bases stayed unmatched. The CDR3, as DNA: TGTGCCAGCAGCCCCTATGGACAGGATTGGAACACTGAAGCTTTCTTT. This translates into CASSPYGQDWNTEAFF.

The J gene is TRBJ1-5, the V gene TRBV5-5; weak D call: TRBD1 (5 bases). The length of the CDR3 is 16 residues. V lost 3 bases and J lost 4, with 17 bases in between. Germline-derived CDR1 and CDR2 are SGHKS and YYEKEE (reference sequence). The CDR3 region is CASSSGGVGSNQPQHF. The CDR3 nucleotides read TGTGCCAGCAGCTCCGGAGGGGTAGGTTCAAATCAGCCCCAGCATTTT.